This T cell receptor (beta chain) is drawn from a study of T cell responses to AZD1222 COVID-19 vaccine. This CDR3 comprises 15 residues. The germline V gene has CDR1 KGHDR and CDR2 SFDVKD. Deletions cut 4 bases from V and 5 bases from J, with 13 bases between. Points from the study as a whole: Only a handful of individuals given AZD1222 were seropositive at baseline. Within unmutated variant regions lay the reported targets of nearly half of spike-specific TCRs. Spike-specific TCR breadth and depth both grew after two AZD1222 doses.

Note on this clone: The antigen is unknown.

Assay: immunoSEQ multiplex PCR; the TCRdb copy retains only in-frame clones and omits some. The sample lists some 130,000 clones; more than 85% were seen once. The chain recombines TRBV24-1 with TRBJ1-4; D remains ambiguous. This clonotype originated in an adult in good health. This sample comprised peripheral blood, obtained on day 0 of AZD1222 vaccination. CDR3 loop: CATSEGSSGNEKLFF. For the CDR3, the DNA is TGTGCCACCAGTGAAGGCAGTTCAGGCAATGAAAAACTGTTTTTT.